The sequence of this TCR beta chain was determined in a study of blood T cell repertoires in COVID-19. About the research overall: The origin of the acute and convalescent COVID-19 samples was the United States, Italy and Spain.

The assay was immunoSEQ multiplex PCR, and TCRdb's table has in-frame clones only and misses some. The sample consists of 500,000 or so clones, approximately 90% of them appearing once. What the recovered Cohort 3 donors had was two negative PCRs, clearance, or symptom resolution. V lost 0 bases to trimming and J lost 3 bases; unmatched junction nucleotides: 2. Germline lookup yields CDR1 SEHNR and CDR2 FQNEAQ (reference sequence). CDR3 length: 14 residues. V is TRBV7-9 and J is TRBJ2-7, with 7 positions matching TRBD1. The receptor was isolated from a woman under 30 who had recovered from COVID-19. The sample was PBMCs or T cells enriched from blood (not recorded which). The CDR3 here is CASSLAGGLYEQYF. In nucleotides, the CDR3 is TGTGCCAGCAGCTTAGCAGGGGGCCTCTACGAGCAGTACTTC.